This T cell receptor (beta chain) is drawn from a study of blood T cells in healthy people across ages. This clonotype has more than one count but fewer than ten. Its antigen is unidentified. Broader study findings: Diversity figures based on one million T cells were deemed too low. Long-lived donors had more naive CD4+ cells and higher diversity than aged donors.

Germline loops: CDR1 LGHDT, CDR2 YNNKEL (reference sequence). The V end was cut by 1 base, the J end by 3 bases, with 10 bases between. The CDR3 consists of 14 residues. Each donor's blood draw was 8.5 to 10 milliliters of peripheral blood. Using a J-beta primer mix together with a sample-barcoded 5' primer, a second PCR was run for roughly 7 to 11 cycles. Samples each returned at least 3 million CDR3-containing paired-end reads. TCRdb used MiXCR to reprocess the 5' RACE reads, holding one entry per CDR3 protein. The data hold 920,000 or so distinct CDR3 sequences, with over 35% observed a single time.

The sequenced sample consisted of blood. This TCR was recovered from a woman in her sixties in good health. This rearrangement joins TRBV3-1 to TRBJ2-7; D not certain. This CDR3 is CASSQGRTNYEQYF. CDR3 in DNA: TGTGCCAGCAGCCAAGGGAGAACCAACTACGAGCAGTACTTC.